This T cell receptor beta chain comes out of a study of tumor-infiltrating lymphocytes in primary liver carcinoma. As for the study in general: Productive TCRbeta reads per sample were roughly 3.65 to 8 million, not differing by tissue.

Study results and caveats: The top-250-clone fraction was significantly higher in tumors than in blood (p = 0.039).

Per the germline V gene, CDR1 is SGHRS and CDR2 is YFSETQ. The CDR3 has 16 amino acids. Co-extraction yielded RNA and DNA from 20-30 mg of unsorted bulk tissue. Cases comprised patients with primary liver carcinoma who received surgical resection. Chronic HBV infection was present, with no prior treatment. TCR beta cDNA was prepared out of roughly 0.5 ug total RNA by means of a constant-region primer. Three nested multiplex PCR rounds, a slightly modified ARM-PCR, produced the libraries for TCR beta. Forward primers for TRBV1-TRBV30 and a C-beta reverse primer served the first two PCR rounds, at around 11 cycles each. TCRdb fed the multiplex PCR reads into MiXCR, producing one record per CDR3 protein. The profile shows around 88,000 distinct CDR3 sequences, less than 70% of them singletons. Concerning this clonotype itself: The antigen remains undetermined. At one end the junction does not follow the germline gene, possibly because of a read error.

The material sequenced was tumor-adjacent normal liver tissue. The receptor's source is a man aged 40-50 years with primary liver carcinoma and hepatitis B virus infection. This chain connects TRBV5-1 to TRBJ1-4; D is uncertain. The CDR3 sequence: CASSLASGQLNEELFF. CDR3 sequence (DNA): TGCGCCAGCAGCTTGGCCAGTGGTCAACTTAATGAAGAACTGTTTTTT. Using reference TRBV5-1 and TRBJ1-4 for the parts outside the CDR3, the full variable domain is KAGVTQTPRYLIKTRGQQVTLSCSPISGHRSVSWYQQTPGQGLQFLFEYFSETQRNKGNFPGRFSGRQFSNSRSEMNVSTLELGDSALYLCASSLASGQLNEELFFGSGTQLSVL.